The 18 T cell receptor beta chains listed next were all sequenced from one sample in a study of T cell responses to AZD1222 COVID-19 vaccine. Only in-frame clones appear in the TCRdb table, and some are missing; sequencing was by immunoSEQ multiplex PCR. The data hold some 130,000 clones, with over 75% observed a single time. Sample: peripheral blood, taken on day 0 of MenACWY control vaccination. The origin of the receptors is an adult in good health.

V gene TRBV29-1 combines with J gene TRBJ1-2, with 7 bases that match TRBD1. V lost 6 bases, J lost 4 bases, and 8 bases stayed unmatched. The CDR3 extends over 13 amino acids. Germline V lookup: CDR1 SQVTM, CDR2 ANQGSEA. The CDR3, as DNA: TGCAGCGTCGTGGACAGGCAATCCTATGGCTACACCTTC. Its translation: CSVVDRQSYGYTF. The full variable domain, rest sourced from reference TRBV29-1 and TRBJ1-2, is SAVISQKPSRDICQRGTSLTIQCQVDSQVTMMFWYRQQPGQSLTLIATANQGSEATYESGFVIDKFPISRPNLTFSTLTVSNMSPEDSSIYLCSVVDRQSYGYTFGSGTRLTVV.

This clone was found once. The chain carries TRBV5-5 and TRBJ1-2; TRBD1 matches 8 bases. CDR1 SGHKS and CDR2 YYEKEE come from the germline V gene (reference sequence). This CDR3 region has 14 residues. V lost 4 bases to trimming and J lost 4 bases; unmatched junction nucleotides: 6. The CDR3 is CASSLQGVGYGYTF. The CDR3 coding sequence is TGTGCCAGCAGCCTACAGGGGGTAGGCTATGGCTACACCTTC.

This chain uses TRBV25-1 with TRBJ2-1; D may be TRBD1 (8 bases). The germline V and J ends were trimmed by 7 bases and 13 bases, with 23 bases remaining between them. This CDR3 has 14 amino acids. Germline loops: CDR1 MGHDK, CDR2 SYGVNS. CDR3 DNA: TGTGCCAGCACTTCAATAGGACAGGGAGGGGACCAGTTCTTC. The encoded protein is CASTSIGQGGDQFF. Supplemented by reference TRBV25-1 and TRBJ2-1, the full variable domain reads EADIYQTPRYLVIGTGKKITLECSQTMGHDKMYWYQQDPGMELHLIHYSYGVNSTEKGDLSSESTVSRIRTEHFPLTLESARPSHTSQYLCASTSIGQGGDQFFGPGTRLTVL.

As for this clone: This likely came from a read error, as a far larger clone is one base away. This chain joins TRBV6-5 and TRBJ1-5; possibly TRBD1 for D (5 bases). The germline V gene has CDR1 MNHEY and CDR2 SVGAGI. This CDR3 contains 13 residues. This CDR3 reads CACSYQGAQPQHF. CDR3 sequence (DNA): TGTGCCTGCAGTTACCAAGGGGCTCAGCCCCAGCATTTT.

V is TRBV6-5 and J is TRBJ2-1; TRBD2 matches 7 bases. V lost 9 bases to trimming and J lost 6 bases; unmatched junction nucleotides: 11. CDR3 length: 14 residues. CDR1 and CDR2 from the germline V gene are MNHEY and SVGAGI. DNA for the CDR3: TGTGCCAGTTTTCGAGCGGGACCCGCCAATGAGCAGTTCTTC. Translated, it gives CASFRAGPANEQFF.

The chain couples TRBV28 to TRBJ1-2; 7 bases line up with TRBD1. The CDR3 has 12 amino acids. V lost 8 bases to trimming and J lost 4 bases; unmatched junction nucleotides: 4. The germline V gene has CDR1 MDHEN and CDR2 SYDVKM. DNA for the CDR3: TGTGCCAGCGGAGGGACAGCCTATGGCTACACCTTC. Residues: CASGGTAYGYTF.

The chain has TRBV18 and TRBJ1-1; D remains unclear. The V end was cut by 3 bases, the J end by 3 bases, with 8 bases between. The CDR3 is 13 residues long. The germline CDR1 and CDR2 sequences are KGHSH and LQKENI. The CDR3 bases are TGTGCCAGCTCACCCCAAAAGGACACTGAAGCTTTCTTT. Translation: CASSPQKDTEAFF.

The V call is TRBV6-5, the J call TRBJ1-2, with D possibly matching TRBD1 (5 bases). The CDR3 covers 15 residues. The V end was cut by 1 base, the J end by 4 bases, with 13 bases between. Germline V CDR1 and CDR2: MNHEY, SVGAGI. In nucleotides, the CDR3 is TGTGCCAGCAGTTACTTGGGACTGGGAGGCTATGGCTACACCTTC. Protein: CASSYLGLGGYGYTF.

The genes are TRBV7-2 and TRBJ2-7; 12 bases are a match to TRBD1. The CDR3 runs to 18 residues. V dropped 2 bases and J dropped 2; count of bases not matched to a gene: 10. CDR1 is SGHTA and CDR2 is FQGNSA in the germline V gene. This chain's CDR3 is CASSLTGTGGGRAYEQYF. CDR3 sequence (DNA): TGTGCCAGCAGCTTAACCGGGACAGGGGGCGGGAGGGCCTACGAGCAGTACTTC.

The rearrangement uses TRBV9 and TRBJ2-5; 7 nucleotides agree with TRBD1. V dropped 4 bases and J dropped 0; count of bases not matched to a gene: 3. Germline CDR1 SGDLS, CDR2 YYNGEE. The CDR3 is made up of 14 amino acids. The CDR3 bases are TGTGCCAGCAGCCCGGGACAGAACCAAGAGACCCAGTACTTC. Its translation is CASSPGQNQETQYF.

The chain uses TRBV10-3 and TRBJ2-7; possible D gene TRBD1, 6 bases. Germline-derived CDR1 and CDR2 are ENHRY and SYGVKD. Trimming left V 0 bases short and J 7 bases short, with 13 bases between. The CDR3 contains 14 residues. The chain's CDR3 is CAISESPRQAEQYF. The CDR3 nucleotides are TGTGCCATCAGTGAGTCACCTAGACAGGCAGAGCAGTACTTC.

The rearrangement links TRBV6-5 to TRBJ2-1, with D uncertain. Germline CDR1 MNHEY, CDR2 SVGAGI. The CDR3 runs 13 residues. V lost 0 bases to trimming and J lost 7 bases, with 7 bases between them. The chain's CDR3 is CASSYSRSNEQFF. The CDR3 DNA follows: TGTGCCAGCAGTTACTCGAGGAGTAATGAGCAGTTCTTC.

The V call is TRBV27, the J call TRBJ2-7; D call uncertain. Germline CDR1 is MNHEY and CDR2 is SMNVEV (reference sequence). With 3 bases removed from V and 0 bases from J, the gap between germline ends came to 6 bases. This CDR3 region has 13 residues. The CDR3 spells CASSFRSSYEQYF. The CDR3 nucleotides read TGTGCCAGCAGTTTCCGCAGCTCCTACGAGCAGTACTTC.

The V and J genes are TRBV5-5 and TRBJ2-7; D uncertain. Per the germline V gene, CDR1 is SGHKS and CDR2 is YYEKEE (reference sequence). Trimming took off 1 base at V and 3 bases at J, with 14 bases between the two ends. The CDR3 loop spans 15 amino acids. This chain's CDR3 is CASSLLPGGDYEQYF. CDR3 bases: TGTGCCAGCAGCTTGCTCCCGGGTGGGGACTACGAGCAGTACTTC.

The chain recombines TRBV12-3 or TRBV12-4 with TRBJ1-2, with 9 bases aligning to TRBD1. This CDR3 comprises 13 residues. J gave up 3 bases and V 6 bases, and 2 bases lay outside the gene matches. The CDR3 nucleotides read TGTGCCAGCAGGCGGACAGGGGACTATGGCTACACCTTC. This gives the protein CASRRTGDYGYTF.

This chain links TRBV29-1 with TRBJ2-1; D remains ambiguous. The CDR3 consists of 11 residues. Germline CDR1 is SQVTM and CDR2 is ANQGSEA. V lost 8 bases, J lost 5 bases, and 10 bases lay in between. This chain's CDR3 is CSPWLDNEQFF. DNA for the CDR3: TGCAGCCCTTGGCTGGACAATGAGCAGTTCTTC.

The chain couples TRBV5-1 to TRBJ2-7; 14 bases match TRBD2. Germline V CDR1 and CDR2: SGHRS, YFSETQ. This CDR3 has 19 residues. V dropped 0 bases and J dropped 7; count of bases not matched to a gene: 15. CDR3 coding DNA: TGCGCCAGCAGCTTGGGATCTTGGGGGACTAGCGGGAGAGCGGAGGAGCAGTACTTC. This codes for CASSLGSWGTSGRAEEQYF.

The V and J genes are TRBV5-1 and TRBJ1-3; D remains ambiguous. From germline, CDR1 is SGHRS and CDR2 YFSETQ. With 4 bases removed from V and 0 bases from J, the gap between germline ends came to 14 bases. The CDR3 has 16 amino acids. Here the CDR3 reads CASSLGRTSSGNTIYF. The CDR3 region has the DNA TGCGCCAGCAGCCTCGGACGGACGAGCTCTGGAAACACCATATATTTT.